This paragraph covers one T cell receptor (beta chain) sequence. The antigen is unknown. This specimen comes from a study of cytomegalovirus exposure and HLA in healthy donors. Study observations and caveats: For most subjects, TCR beta sequences were reported to predict HLA-A and HLA-B alleles with accuracy. Researchers catalogued over 150 TCR beta chains as cytomegalovirus-associated. Available immune exposure information covered CMV serostatus only.

PCR amplification relied on 60 Vbeta primers (plus 13 Jbeta primers). This table comes from immunoSEQ multiplex PCR, and its TCRdb copy is limited to in-frame clones, with some not included. The table has about 170,000 clones, roughly 80% seen once. Material for sequencing was PBMCs. This receptor was taken from a male donor in good health and CMV-seronegative.

CDR3 sequence: CSAEETGEQYF. CDR3 DNA sequence: TGCAGTGCTGAGGAAACGGGGGAGCAGTACTTC. V gene TRBV20-1 combines with J gene TRBJ2-7; the D gene is possibly TRBD2 (5 bases). V was clipped by 5 bases and J by 7 bases, with 12 bases between them. CDR1 and CDR2 from the germline V gene are DFQATT and SNEGSKA (reference sequence). The CDR3 runs 11 residues.